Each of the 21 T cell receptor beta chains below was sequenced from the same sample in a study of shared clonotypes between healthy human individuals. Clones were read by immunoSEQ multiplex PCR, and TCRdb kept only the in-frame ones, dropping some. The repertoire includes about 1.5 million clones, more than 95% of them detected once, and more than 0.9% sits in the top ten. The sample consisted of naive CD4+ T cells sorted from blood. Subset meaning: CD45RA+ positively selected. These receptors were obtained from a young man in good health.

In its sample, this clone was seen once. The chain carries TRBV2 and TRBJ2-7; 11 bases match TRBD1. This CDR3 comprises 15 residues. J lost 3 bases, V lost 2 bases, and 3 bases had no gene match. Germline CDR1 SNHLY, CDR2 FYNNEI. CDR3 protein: CASSERDRGNYEQYF. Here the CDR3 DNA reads TGTGCCAGCAGTGAACGGGACAGGGGGAACTACGAGCAGTACTTC.

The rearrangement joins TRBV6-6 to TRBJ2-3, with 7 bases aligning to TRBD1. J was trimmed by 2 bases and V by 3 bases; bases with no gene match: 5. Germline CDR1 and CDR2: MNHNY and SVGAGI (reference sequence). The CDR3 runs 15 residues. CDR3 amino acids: CASSYPGQTTDTQYF. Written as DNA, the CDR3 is TGTGCCAGCAGTTATCCGGGACAGACCACAGATACGCAGTATTTT.

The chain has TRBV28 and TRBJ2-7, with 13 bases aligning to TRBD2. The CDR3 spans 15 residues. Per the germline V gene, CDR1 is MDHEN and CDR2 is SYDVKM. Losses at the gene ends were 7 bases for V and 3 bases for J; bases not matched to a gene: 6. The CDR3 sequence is CASNPGLAGVYEQYF. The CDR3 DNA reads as TGTGCCAGCAACCCAGGACTAGCGGGAGTCTACGAGCAGTACTTC.

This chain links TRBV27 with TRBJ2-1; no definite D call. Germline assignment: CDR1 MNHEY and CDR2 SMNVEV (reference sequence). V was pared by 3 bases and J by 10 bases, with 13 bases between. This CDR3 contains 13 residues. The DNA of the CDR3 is TGTGCCAGCAGTTTGCCCGGGCTTCGGGAGCAGTTCTTC. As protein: CASSLPGLREQFF.

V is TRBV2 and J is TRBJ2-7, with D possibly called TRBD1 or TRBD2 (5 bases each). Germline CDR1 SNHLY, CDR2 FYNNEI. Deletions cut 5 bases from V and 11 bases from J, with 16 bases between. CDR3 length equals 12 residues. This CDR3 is CASSKNRDPKYF. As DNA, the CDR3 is TGTGCCAGCAGTAAGAACCGGGACCCGAAGTACTTC.

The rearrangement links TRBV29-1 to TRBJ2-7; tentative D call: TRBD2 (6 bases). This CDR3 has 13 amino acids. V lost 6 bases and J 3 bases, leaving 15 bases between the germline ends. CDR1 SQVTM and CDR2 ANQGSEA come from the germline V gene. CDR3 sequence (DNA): TGCAGCGTGCTCCGGGACTCACACTACGAGCAGTACTTC. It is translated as CSVLRDSHYEQYF.

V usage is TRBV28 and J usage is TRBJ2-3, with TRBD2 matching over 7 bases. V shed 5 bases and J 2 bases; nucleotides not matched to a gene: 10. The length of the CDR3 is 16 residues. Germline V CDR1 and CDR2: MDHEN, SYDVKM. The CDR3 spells CASSGGGAGFTDTQYF. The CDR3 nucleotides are TGTGCCAGCAGTGGGGGTGGAGCGGGATTCACAGATACGCAGTATTTT.

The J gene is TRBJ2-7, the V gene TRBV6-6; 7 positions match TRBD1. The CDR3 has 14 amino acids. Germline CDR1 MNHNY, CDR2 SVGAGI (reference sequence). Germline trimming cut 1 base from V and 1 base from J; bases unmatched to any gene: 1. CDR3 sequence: CASSYLTGSYEQYF. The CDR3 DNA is TGTGCCAGCAGTTACTTGACAGGGTCCTACGAGCAGTACTTC.

The CDR3 sequence: CASSSTRLGPLTDTQYF. Written as DNA, the CDR3 is TGTGCCAGCAGTTCGACTAGGTTGGGGCCGCTCACAGATACGCAGTATTTT. The chain links TRBV27 to TRBJ2-3, with a tentative D call TRBD2 (6 bases). Trimming left V 4 bases short and J 2 bases short, with 19 bases between. CDR1 is MNHEY and CDR2 is SMNVEV in the germline V gene (reference sequence). CDR3 length equals 17 residues.

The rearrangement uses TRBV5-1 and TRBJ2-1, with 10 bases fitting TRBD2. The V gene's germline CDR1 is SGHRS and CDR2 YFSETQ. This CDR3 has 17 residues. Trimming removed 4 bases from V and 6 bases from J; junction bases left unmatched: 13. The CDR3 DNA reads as TGCGCCAGCAGCCCCGGGACTAGCGCCGGCTACCTCAATGAGCAGTTCTTC. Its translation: CASSPGTSAGYLNEQFF.

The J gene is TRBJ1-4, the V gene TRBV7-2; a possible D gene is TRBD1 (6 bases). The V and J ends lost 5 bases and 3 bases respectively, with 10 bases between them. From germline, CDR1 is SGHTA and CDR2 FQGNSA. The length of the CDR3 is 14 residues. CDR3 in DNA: TGTGCCAGCAGCCGGGGGCCAGCTAATGAAAAACTGTTTTTT. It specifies CASSRGPANEKLFF. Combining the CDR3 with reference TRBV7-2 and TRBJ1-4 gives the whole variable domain GAGVSQSPSNKVTEKGKDVELRCDPISGHTALYWYRQSLGQGLEFLIYFQGNSAPDKSGLPSDRFSAERTGGSVSTLTIQRTQQEDSAVYLCASSRGPANEKLFFGSGTQLSVL.

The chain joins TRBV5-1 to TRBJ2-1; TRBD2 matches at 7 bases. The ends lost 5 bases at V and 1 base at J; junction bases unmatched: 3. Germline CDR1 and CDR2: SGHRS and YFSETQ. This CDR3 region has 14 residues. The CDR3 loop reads CASRREGSYNEQFF. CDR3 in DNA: TGCGCCAGCAGGAGGGAGGGATCCTACAATGAGCAGTTCTTC. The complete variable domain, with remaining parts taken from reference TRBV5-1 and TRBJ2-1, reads KAGVTQTPRYLIKTRGQQVTLSCSPISGHRSVSWYQQTPGQGLQFLFEYFSETQRNKGNFPGRFSGRQFSNSRSEMNVSTLELGDSALYLCASRREGSYNEQFFGPGTRLTVL.

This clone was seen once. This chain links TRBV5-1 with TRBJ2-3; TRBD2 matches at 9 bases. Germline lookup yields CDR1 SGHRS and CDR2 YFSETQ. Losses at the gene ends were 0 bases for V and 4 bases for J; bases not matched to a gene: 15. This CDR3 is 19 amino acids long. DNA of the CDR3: TGCGCCAGCAGCTTGGGACTGGCGGCGGGAGGGCCAATGGCAGATACGCAGTATTTT. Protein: CASSLGLAAGGPMADTQYF.

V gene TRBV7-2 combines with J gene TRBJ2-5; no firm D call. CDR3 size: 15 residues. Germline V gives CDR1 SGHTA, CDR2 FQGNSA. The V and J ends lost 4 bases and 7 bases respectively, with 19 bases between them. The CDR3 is CASSSNSPIPRTQYF. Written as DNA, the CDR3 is TGTGCCAGCAGCTCCAACTCCCCTATTCCCCGGACCCAGTACTTC.

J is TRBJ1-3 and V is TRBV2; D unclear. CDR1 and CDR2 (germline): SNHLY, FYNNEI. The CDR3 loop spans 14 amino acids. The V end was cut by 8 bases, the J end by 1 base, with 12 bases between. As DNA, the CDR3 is TGTGCCAGCGGTAAGGACGGTTCTGGAAACACCATATATTTT. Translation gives CASGKDGSGNTIYF.

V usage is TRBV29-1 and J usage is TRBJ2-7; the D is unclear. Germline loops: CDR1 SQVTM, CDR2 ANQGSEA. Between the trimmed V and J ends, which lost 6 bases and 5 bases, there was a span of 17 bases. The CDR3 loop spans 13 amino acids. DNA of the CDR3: TGCAGCGTGGGCGGCCTGATGTATGACGAGCAGTACTTC. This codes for CSVGGLMYDEQYF.

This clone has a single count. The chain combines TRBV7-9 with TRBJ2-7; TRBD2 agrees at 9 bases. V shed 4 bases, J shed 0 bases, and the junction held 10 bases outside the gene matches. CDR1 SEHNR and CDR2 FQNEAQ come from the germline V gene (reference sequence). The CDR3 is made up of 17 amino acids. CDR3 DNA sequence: TGTGCCAGCAGCTCAATTACTAGCGGGTTTAGCTCCTACGAGCAGTACTTC. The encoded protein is CASSSITSGFSSYEQYF.

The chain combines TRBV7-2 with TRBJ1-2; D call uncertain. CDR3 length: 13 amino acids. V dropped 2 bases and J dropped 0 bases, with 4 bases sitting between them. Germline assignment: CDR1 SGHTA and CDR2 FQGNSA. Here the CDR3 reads CASSLPTNYGYTF. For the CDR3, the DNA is TGTGCCAGCAGCTTACCGACTAACTATGGCTACACCTTC.

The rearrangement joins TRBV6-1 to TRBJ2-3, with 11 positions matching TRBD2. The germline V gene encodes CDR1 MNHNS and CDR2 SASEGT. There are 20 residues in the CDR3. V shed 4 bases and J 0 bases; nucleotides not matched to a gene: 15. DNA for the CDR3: TGTGCCAGCAGTGTTAACCTGATAGCGGGAGGGACTTCTAGCACAGATACGCAGTATTTT. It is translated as CASSVNLIAGGTSSTDTQYF.

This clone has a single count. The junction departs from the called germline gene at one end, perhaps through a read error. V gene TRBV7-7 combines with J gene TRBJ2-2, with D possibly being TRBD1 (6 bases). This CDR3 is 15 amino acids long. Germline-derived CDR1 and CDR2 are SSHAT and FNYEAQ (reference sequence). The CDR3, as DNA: TGTGCTAGCAGCAGGGGAGTCTCGAACACCGGGGAGCTGTTTTTT. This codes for CASSRGVSNTGELFF.

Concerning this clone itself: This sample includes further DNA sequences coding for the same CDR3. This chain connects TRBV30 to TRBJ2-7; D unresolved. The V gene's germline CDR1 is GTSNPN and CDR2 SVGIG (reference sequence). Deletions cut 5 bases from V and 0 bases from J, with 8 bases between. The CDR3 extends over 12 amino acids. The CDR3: CAWGDSSYEQYF. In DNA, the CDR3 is TGTGCCTGGGGGGATTCCTCCTACGAGCAGTACTTC.